This T cell receptor beta chain was identified in a study of cytomegalovirus exposure and HLA in healthy donors (dated by TCRdb to the late 2010s). Study-wide context: In an earlier analysis of some 610 of the donors, approximately 300 Gb of sequence data and approximately 120 million unique TCR beta sequences from about 179 million T cells were reported. Around 320 gigabases of sequencing data and 78 million or so unique TCR sequences were included in an early release covering under 650 HLA-typed donors. Of the roughly 390 genotyped donors, 70% to 90% were placed in the genetic ancestry cluster associated with self-reported Caucasian donors. The aim of the study was to test whether cataloging public T cell receptors could identify signatures of past pathogen exposure. The study profiled the T cell repertoires of 666 subjects by immunosequencing and related them to cytomegalovirus serostatus. Along with the approximately 700-subject first cohort, a separate validation cohort of over a hundred different subjects was used. The study combined high-throughput TCR immunosequencing, statistical association of individual TCRs with disease status, and machine learning to predict cytomegalovirus infection status. A later analysis re-analyzed previously published TCR beta repertoires from about 730 donors and added high-resolution HLA genotyping to study TCR occurrence patterns. Rather than drawing on any new phenotypic data, the later analysis identified candidate immune exposures from TCR beta sequences and the way those sequences occurred across donors. An earlier analysis of 587 of the donors used high-throughput TCR beta sequencing to judge whether each TCR beta V gene segment behaved as functional or pseudogenic. Donor age, sex, ethnicity and CMV serostatus were compiled together with the repertoire data. A later genetic analysis took genome-wide SNP genotypes for 398 of the 666 donors and used that subset as a discovery cohort. All discovery cohort repertoires had been generated using a single sequencing platform. HLA typing included class I and class II loci at four-digit resolution. The number of typed donors differed by locus: about 629-630 for A, B, C, DRB1 and DQB1; 522 for DQA1; around 580 for DPA1; and about 470 for DPB1. Because of strong linkage in the cohort, roughly five DR-DQ haplotypes were treated as single units for association and clustering. Among a few hundred genotyped donors of the cohort, an average of roughly 240,000 unique TCR beta nucleotide sequences were sequenced per donor, about a sixth of them non-productive. Overall study results and their limits: The study gave a list of 150 to 200 TCR beta chains associated with cytomegalovirus. A later genetic analysis associated a missense DCLRE1C variant with V-gene and J-gene trimming of TCR beta chains, and an independent cohort replicated the association. In a later analysis, TCR association rates were found to vary across HLA loci, with the most associated TCRs seen for DRB1 alleles and the fewest for HLA-C alleles. Assigning TCR associations to individual alleles was difficult when HLA alleles, especially DR and DQ, strongly co-occurred. Most CMV-associated TCR beta chains appeared to be HLA-restricted in a later analysis, and the HLA associations seemed to be driven largely by CMV exposure. A group of highly shared sequence variants was considered likely to be a technical artifact of the sequencing pipeline. Because HLA typing was missing for some donors at each locus, association tests included only the typed subset. Compared with the roughly 720-donor mean, donors in an Asian-associated ancestry cluster had fewer N-insertions in productive TCRs, according to a later genetic analysis. A later analysis found that HLA-associated TCR beta chains were more clonally expanded and had lower generation probabilities than equally common non-associated chains. Broadly in line with IMGT annotations, most TCR beta V segments showed up in productive rearrangements about 87% or about 30% of the time in an earlier analysis of about 500 of the donors. In this cohort, only TCR beta chains were sequenced, and detectable features were limited by the absence of alpha or paired-chain data. Some IMGT-functional V segments, including TRBV6-2 and TRBV6-3, could not be told apart with the 87-base-pair reads, so those segments were excluded. According to a later analysis, parvovirus B19, influenza, CMV and Epstein-Barr virus appeared linked to several top co-occurrence clusters. A later analysis associated about 17,000 TCR beta sequences with specific HLA alleles at a false discovery rate of 0.05. In vitro tests confirmed that a few of the cytomegalovirus-associated TCR beta chains recognize cytomegalovirus antigens. The authors suggested that the approach could potentially be extended to other disease states and immunological phenotypes. A further reported finding was that TCR beta sequences accurately predicted the HLA-A and HLA-B alleles for most subjects in the first cohort. Presence/absence analyses assumed roughly uniform sequencing depth across donors, an assumption that may not hold. The classifier was reported to diagnose cytomegalovirus status with high specificity and sensitivity in both the original and validation cohorts. Immune exposure information for the cohort was limited to CMV serostatus. While some public TCRs were present in many individuals, most TCR sequences turned up only very rarely across donors. Linkage disequilibrium might explain the correlated functional status among segregating V segments, but an unknown experimental factor could not be excluded. Some 15 rarely observed V segments, including chromosome 9 orphons, were excluded from the earlier analysis of just under 600 of the donors because counts were too low.

The library was made by the immunoSEQ multiplex PCR assay. For the multiplex PCR, a mixture combining 60 forward primers for TCR Vbeta segments and 13 reverse primers for TCR Jbeta segments was used. Amplification of the CDR3 region of rearranged TCR beta genes was performed with a multiplex PCR assay on genomic DNA. On the Illumina HiSeq System, the amplified TCR beta libraries were sequenced as 87-base-pair reads. Per the authors' processing: A later analysis counted 75 million to 100 million unique TCR beta chains across the 650 to 700 repertoires, and some 11 million of these chains were shared by at least two donors. Raw reads were error-corrected and collapsed into unique sequences by a nearest-neighbor algorithm in which closely related sequences were merged to remove PCR and sequencing errors. To assign V, D and J gene segments, CDR3 sequences were aligned to IMGT reference sequences. For a sequence to be retained, at least a six-nucleotide match to both a V gene segment and a J gene segment was required. Rearrangements were classified as productive when the CDR3 lacked stop codons and remained in frame with V and J, and all other rearrangements were classified as non-productive. Following IMGT convention, CDR3 was defined as the stretch from the second conserved V-encoded cysteine to the conserved J-encoded phenylalanine. Sequences without an unambiguous match to a single V gene segment were excluded from the earlier analysis of about 630 of the donors. An earlier analysis of 550 to 650 of the donors classified V segments as functional when productive rearrangements were above 56.7% and as segregating when the standard deviation between donors was above 5%. A statistical classification framework was built to diagnose cytomegalovirus status from the catalog of TCR beta chain sequences. In a later analysis, TCR nucleotide sequences were compared against IMGT/GENE-DB human TR gene sequences so that V and J genes could be assigned. A later analysis assigned CDR3 sequences and most-parsimonious VDJ recombination scenarios with the TCRdist pipeline. A later analysis defined each TCR beta chain by its CDR3 amino acid sequence plus V-gene family, and excluded reads lacking a unique V-gene family. To address suspected cross-contamination and a sequencing artifact, a later analysis removed approximately 590 highly shared, low-generation-probability nucleotide sequences. A later analysis calculated a clonal expansion index for each public chain from normalized within-repertoire ranks of inferred template counts. Generation probabilities in a later analysis came from a VDJ recombination model fitted to out-of-frame rearrangements, and those results were checked against IGoR. A later analysis scored TCR-TCR, TCR-HLA and TCR-CMV co-occurrence with hypergeometric tests, applying a repertoire-size bias correction to TCR pairs. In a later analysis, false discovery rates were estimated by permuting HLA or CMV assignments 20 times. In a later analysis, co-occurring TCRs were grouped using DBSCAN, and TCRdist sequence similarity was added for clustering within HLA-allele-positive subsets. Repertoires with fewer than 30,000 or more than 120,000 public chains were left out of co-occurrence clustering, as were four to six repertoires with anomalous nucleotide sharing. The table was pulled from immuneACCESS by TCRdb, which kept in-frame rearrangements only. Such tables lose some clones; where checked, under half of the loss comes from unresolved V genes, and the rest has no known cause. V and J calls and clone size come straight from that table; D and trimming were deduced from the DNA. The sample contains over 200,000 clones, roughly 87% of them found a single time. The ten largest clones capture 5% to 6% of the sample.

Points on this clone: This receptor's antigen is unknown. There are no base qualities to consult, and no much larger clone falls within one base.

The germline V gene (reference sequence) provides CDR1 LNHDA and CDR2 SQIVND. V ends up 1 base short and J 0 bases short, with an unmatched junction base count of 11. There are 20 amino acids in the CDR3, from cysteine to phenylalanine inclusive. Only CDR3 DNA remains: 60 bases, in frame from the first base. The cohort consisted of some 730 healthy bone marrow donors. At the time of sampling, every cohort member was nominally healthy, though immune exposures that went unrecorded were likely present. The donor tested CMV seropositive, placing the donor among the 290 or so seropositive members of the cohort. Every donor gave a peripheral blood sample, and the peripheral blood mononuclear cells from that sample were used for TCR beta sequencing. Genomic DNA was extracted from the blood cell samples with the Qiagen DNeasy Blood Extraction Kit.

The sample consisted of PBMCs. The origin of this receptor is a woman aged 40-49 years in good health and CMV-seropositive. Recombination connected TRBV19 to TRBJ2-5; 13 central nucleotides agree with TRBD2. Read as DNA, the sequence is TGTGCCAGTAGTATAGTTTCCGGACTAGCGGGGGCCAAGTACCAAGAGACCCAGTACTTC. This codes for CASSIVSGLAGAKYQETQYF. The CDR3 plus the reference TRBV19 and TRBJ2-5 genes for the other parts give the full variable domain: DGGITQSPKYLFRKEGQNVTLSCEQNLNHDAMYWYRQDPGQGLRLIYYSQIVNDFQKGDIAEGYSVSREKKESFPLTVTSAQKNPTAFYLCASSIVSGLAGAKYQETQYFGPGTRLLVL.